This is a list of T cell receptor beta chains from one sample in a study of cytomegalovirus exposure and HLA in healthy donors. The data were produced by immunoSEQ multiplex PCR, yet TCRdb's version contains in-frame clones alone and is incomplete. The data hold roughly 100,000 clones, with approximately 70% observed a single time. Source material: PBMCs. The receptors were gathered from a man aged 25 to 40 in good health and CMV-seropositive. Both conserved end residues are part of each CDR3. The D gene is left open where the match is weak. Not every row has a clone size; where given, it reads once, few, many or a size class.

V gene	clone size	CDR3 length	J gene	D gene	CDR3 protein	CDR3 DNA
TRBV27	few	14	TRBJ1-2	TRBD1	CASSLGQGGYGYTF	TGTGCCAGCAGTTTGGGACAGGGAGGCTATGGCTACACCTTC
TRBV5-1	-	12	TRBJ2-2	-	CASQEQGGELFF	TGCGCCAGCCAAGAACAGGGCGGGGAGCTGTTTTTT
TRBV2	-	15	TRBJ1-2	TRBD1	CASSVSAGGSYGYTF	TGTGCCAGCAGTGTCAGTGCAGGGGGGAGCTATGGCTACACCTTC
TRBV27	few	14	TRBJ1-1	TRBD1	CASSLYGTGTEAFF	TGTGCCAGCAGTCTTTACGGGACAGGCACTGAAGCTTTCTTT
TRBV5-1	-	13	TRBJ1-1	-	CASSSWSRTEAFF	TGCGCCAGCAGCTCTTGGTCGAGGACTGAAGCTTTCTTT
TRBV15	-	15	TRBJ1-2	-	CATSRPDLAGYGYTF	TGTGCCACCAGCAGGCCCGATCTGGCGGGCTATGGCTACACCTTC
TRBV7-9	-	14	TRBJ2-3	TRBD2	CASSLGGGSDTQYF	TGTGCCAGCAGCTTAGGGGGGGGGTCAGATACGCAGTATTTT
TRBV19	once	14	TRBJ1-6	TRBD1	CASRAGTAGSPLHF	TGTGCCAGTAGAGCCGGGACAGCGGGTTCACCCCTCCACTTT
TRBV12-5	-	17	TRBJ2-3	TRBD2	CASGAGGVLLHTDTQYF	TGTGCTAGTGGTGCCGGGGGGGTATTACTTCACACAGATACGCAGTATTTT
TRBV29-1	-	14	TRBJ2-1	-	CSVQGFTGYNEQFF	TGCAGCGTCCAGGGCTTTACGGGCTACAATGAGCAGTTCTTC
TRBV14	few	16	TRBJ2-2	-	CASSRQVSGNTGELFF	TGTGCCAGCAGCCGCCAAGTAAGCGGGAACACCGGGGAGCTGTTTTTT
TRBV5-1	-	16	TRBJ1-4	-	CASSSEGGRTNEKLFF	TGCGCCAGCAGCTCCGAGGGGGGGCGGACTAATGAAAAACTGTTTTTT
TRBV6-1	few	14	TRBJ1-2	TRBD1	CASSRDRGRDGYTF	TGTGCCAGCAGCCGGGACAGGGGGCGCGATGGCTACACCTTC
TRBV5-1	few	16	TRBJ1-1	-	CASSWNSYLMNTEAFF	TGCGCCAGCAGCTGGAACAGCTACCTCATGAACACTGAAGCTTTCTTT
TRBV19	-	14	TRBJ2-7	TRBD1	CASSIGDSSYEQYF	TGTGCCAGTAGTATAGGGGACAGCTCCTACGAGCAGTACTTC
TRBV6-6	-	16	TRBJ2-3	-	CASSGGTRTRTDTQYF	TGTGCCAGCAGTGGAGGGACCCGGACTCGCACAGATACGCAGTATTTT
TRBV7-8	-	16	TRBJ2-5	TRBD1	CASSPKRGRVGETQYF	TGTGCCAGCAGCCCGAAGAGGGGGCGGGTGGGAGAGACCCAGTACTTC
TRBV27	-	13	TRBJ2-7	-	CASSPAEVYEQYF	TGTGCCAGCAGTCCAGCGGAGGTCTACGAGCAGTACTTC
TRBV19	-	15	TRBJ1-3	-	CASSIGESTGNTIYF	TGTGCCAGTAGTATCGGGGAGTCTACGGGAAACACCATATATTTT
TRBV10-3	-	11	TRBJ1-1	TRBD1	CATQGGTEAFF	TGTGCCACGCAGGGGGGCACTGAAGCTTTCTTT
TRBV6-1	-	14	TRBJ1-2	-	CASSLNEEYYGYTF	TGTGCCAGCAGTCTAAATGAAGAATACTATGGCTACACCTTC
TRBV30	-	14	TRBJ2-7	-	CAWRTLSGSYEQYF	TGTGCCTGGAGGACCCTTTCGGGTTCCTACGAGCAGTACTTC
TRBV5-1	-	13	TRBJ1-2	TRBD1	CASSLRQGYGYTF	TGCGCCAGCAGCCTCCGACAGGGTTACGGCTACACCTTC
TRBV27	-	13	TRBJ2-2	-	CASSFQNTGELFF	TGTGCCAGCAGTTTTCAAAACACCGGGGAGCTGTTTTTT
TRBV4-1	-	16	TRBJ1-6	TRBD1	CASSQPGQGNNSPLHF	TGCGCCAGCAGCCAACCGGGACAGGGGAATAATTCACCCCTCCACTTT
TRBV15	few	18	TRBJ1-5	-	CATSSDGTGWNSNQPQHF	TGTGCCACCAGCAGCGATGGGACTGGGTGGAATAGCAATCAGCCCCAGCATTTT
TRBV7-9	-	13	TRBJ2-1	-	CASSRQTGNEQFF	TGTGCCAGCAGTAGACAGACAGGCAATGAGCAGTTCTTC
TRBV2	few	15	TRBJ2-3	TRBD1	CASSMDRGNTDTQYF	TGTGCCAGCAGTATGGACAGGGGGAACACAGATACGCAGTATTTT
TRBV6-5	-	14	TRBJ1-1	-	CASSLEGGPTEAFF	TGTGCCAGCAGTTTAGAGGGGGGGCCTACTGAAGCTTTCTTT
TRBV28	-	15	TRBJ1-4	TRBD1	CASSGQGATNEKLFF	TGTGCCAGCAGTGGACAGGGGGCCACTAATGAAAAACTGTTTTTT
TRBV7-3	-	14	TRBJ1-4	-	CASSVTGFNEKLFF	TGTGCCAGCAGCGTCACAGGGTTCAATGAAAAACTGTTTTTT
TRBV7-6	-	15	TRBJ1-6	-	CASSLTGNYNSPLHF	TGTGCCAGCAGCTTAACAGGGAACTATAATTCACCCCTCCACTTT
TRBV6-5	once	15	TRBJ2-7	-	CASSLSPRGTYEQYF	TGTGCCAGCAGTTTGTCCCCCAGGGGTACCTACGAGCAGTACTTC
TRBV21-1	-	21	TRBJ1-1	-	CASSKKWGVGQAALMNTEAFF	TGTGCCAGCAGCAAAAAATGGGGGGTGGGACAGGCGGCATTAATGAACACTGAAGCTTTCTTT
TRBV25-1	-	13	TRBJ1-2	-	CASSDSGFNGYTF	TGTGCCAGCAGTGACTCAGGGTTCAATGGCTACACCTTC
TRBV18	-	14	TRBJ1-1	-	CASSPSRLQGDAFF	TGTGCCAGCTCACCTTCGAGGCTTCAGGGCGATGCTTTCTTT
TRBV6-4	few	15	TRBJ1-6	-	CASSEWANYNSPLHF	TGTGCCAGCAGTGAGTGGGCAAATTATAATTCACCCCTCCACTTT
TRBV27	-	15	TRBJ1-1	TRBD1	CASSLQGQGNTEAFF	TGTGCCAGCAGTTTACAGGGACAGGGTAACACTGAAGCTTTCTTT
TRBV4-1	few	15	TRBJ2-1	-	CASSQVGVGRNEQFF	TGCGCCAGCAGCCAAGTTGGGGTGGGGAGAAATGAGCAGTTCTTC
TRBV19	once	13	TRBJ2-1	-	CASSYSGYNEQFF	TGTGCCAGTAGCTATAGCGGTTACAATGAGCAGTTCTTC
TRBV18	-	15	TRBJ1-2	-	CASSPSGGWSYGYTF	TGTGCCAGCTCACCATCGGGAGGCTGGAGCTATGGCTACACCTTC
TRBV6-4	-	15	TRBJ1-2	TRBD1	CASSETRTGSYGYTF	TGTGCCAGCAGTGAAACCCGGACAGGTTCCTATGGCTACACCTTC